These 20 T cell receptor beta chains were sequenced from one sample in a study of regulatory T cells in long-lasting Graves disease. Arm-PCR of CDR3 regions with iRepertoire HTBI primers generated TCR beta libraries. TCRdb reprocessed the multiplex PCR reads via MiXCR and lists one record per CDR3 protein. This table holds 350,000 to 500,000 distinct CDR3 sequences, roughly 15% found once. Sample time point: newly diagnosed GD, antithyroid drugs for less than 3 months. RNA isolated from PBMCs was used to make the TCR library. These records were also assigned to another study, of T cells in Graves' hyperthyroidism and ophthalmopathy.

The source material was peripheral blood mononuclear cells (PBMCs), sampled at new diagnosis, from a patient treated with antithyroid drugs. Receptor source: a woman in her thirties with Graves disease.

The chain couples TRBV18 to TRBJ2-1, with TRBD2 identical over 14 bases. The ends lost 11 bases at V and 7 bases at J; junction bases unmatched: 16. Germline CDR1 KGHSH, CDR2 LQKENI. The CDR3 loop spans 17 amino acids. The CDR3 spells CAGSGTSGSRVRNEQFF. The CDR3 DNA is TGTGCCGGTTCCGGGACTAGCGGGAGTAGGGTTCGGAATGAGCAGTTCTTC.

A remark on this clonotype: This sequence may be a read error, since a much larger clone differs from it by one base. The chain is built from TRBV10-3 and TRBJ1-3, with D perhaps matching TRBD1 (6 bases). The CDR3 sequence is 16 residues long. Germline CDR1 reads ENHRY; CDR2 reads SYGVKD. The CDR3 is CAISDPQGSSGNTTYF. The CDR3, as DNA: TGTGCCATCAGTGACCCACAGGGATCCTCTGGAAACACCACATATTTT.

This clonotype occurred a few times. The rearrangement links TRBV6-2 or TRBV6-3 to TRBJ1-5; no clear D. The V end lost 9 bases, the J end lost 6 bases, and 12 bases lay between the germline ends. This CDR3 is 12 amino acids long. CDR1 and CDR2 from the germline V gene are MNHEY and SVGEGT. CDR3 sequence (DNA): TGTGCCAGTACTCGGGAGGGTCAGCCCCAGCATTTT. Its translation: CASTREGQPQHF.

This clonotype has a count of ten or more. Sequence at one end of the junction differs from germline and may be a read error. Written as DNA, the CDR3 is TGTGCCAGCAGTGAAGTCATTAGGACAGGGTCGCTGTATTTT. Its protein product is CASSEVIRTGSLYF. This chain connects TRBV6-1 to TRBJ1-5; TRBD1 matches at 8 bases. This CDR3 is built from 14 residues. Per the germline V gene, CDR1 is MNHNS and CDR2 is SASEGT.

The chain uses TRBV9 and TRBJ2-1; 7 bases line up with TRBD2. CDR3 length equals 16 residues. Germline lookup yields CDR1 SGDLS and CDR2 YYNGEE. The V and J ends lost 2 bases and 0 bases, in that order; junction bases with no gene match: 5. CDR3 sequence: CASSVEAGSSYNEQFF. Written as DNA, the CDR3 is TGTGCCAGCAGCGTCGAAGCGGGAAGCTCCTACAATGAGCAGTTCTTC. Full variable domain (missing parts from reference TRBV9 and TRBJ2-1): DSGVTQTPKHLITATGQRVTLRCSPRSGDLSVYWYQQSLDQGLQFLIQYYNGEERAKGNILERFSAQQFPDLHSELNLSSLELGDSALYFCASSVEAGSSYNEQFFGPGTRLTVL.

This rearrangement joins TRBV12-3 or TRBV12-4 to TRBJ2-6; D is perhaps TRBD1 (6 bases). Between the trimmed V and J ends, which lost 6 bases and 2 bases, there was a span of 14 bases. The CDR3 contains 16 residues. This chain's CDR3 is CASSRLQGTGANVLTF. In DNA, the CDR3 is TGTGCCAGCAGCCGTCTTCAGGGGACTGGGGCCAACGTCCTGACTTTC.

In its sample, this clonotype was seen many times. The V gene is TRBV24-1, the J gene TRBJ2-1, with 12 bases matching TRBD2. Germline lookup yields CDR1 KGHDR and CDR2 SFDVKD. The CDR3 runs to 17 residues. The junction had 9 bases not matched to a gene; V was cut back by 3 bases and J by 7 bases. The CDR3 sequence is CATSDPLTSGRGNEQFF. In DNA form, the CDR3 reads TGTGCCACCAGTGATCCGCTGACTAGCGGGAGAGGAAATGAGCAGTTCTTC.

This clonotype was detected ten times or more. The chain carries TRBV12-3 or TRBV12-4 and TRBJ2-7; possible D gene TRBD1, 5 bases. The V end lost 0 bases, the J end lost 0 bases, and 9 bases lay between the germline ends. The CDR3 sequence is 15 residues long. Written as DNA, the CDR3 is TGTGCCAGCAGTTTAGCACAGGTGGCCTCCTACGAGCAGTACTTC. This codes for CASSLAQVASYEQYF.

The gene calls are TRBV5-6 and TRBJ2-7, with D tentatively TRBD1 (5 bases). Trimming removed 0 bases at V and 6 bases at J, with 22 bases between. The CDR3 has 17 residues. Germline loops: CDR1 SGHDT, CDR2 YYEEEE. CDR3 DNA sequence: TGTGCCAGCAGCTTGGTGGCAGGGAAAATGGGAAATCGCGAGCAGTACTTC. Translating it yields CASSLVAGKMGNREQYF.

The genes are TRBV20-1 and TRBJ2-5, with D perhaps TRBD2 (5 bases). CDR3 size: 15 residues. The germline V and J ends were trimmed by 2 bases and 0 bases, with 13 bases remaining between them. Germline CDR1 DFQATT, CDR2 SNEGSKA (reference sequence). As DNA, the CDR3 is TGCAGTGCTAGACCCTCGAGGGAGAACCAAGAGACCCAGTACTTC. Translating gives CSARPSRENQETQYF.

This clonotype was seen ten or more times. This chain uses TRBV11-3 with TRBJ2-1; possible D gene TRBD2, 6 bases. The CDR3 totals 16 residues. Per germline, CDR1 SGHNT and CDR2 YENEEA. V was pared by 5 bases and J by 5 bases, with 19 bases between. CDR3 sequence (DNA): TGTGCCAGCAGCGACCCTTGGGGAGGCGGGGACAATGAGCAGTTCTTC. Translation gives CASSDPWGGGDNEQFF.

This clonotype was recorded many times. CDR3 residues: CASSLAPGQPQHF. In DNA, the CDR3 is TGTGCCAGCAGCTTGGCACCCGGGCAGCCCCAGCATTTT. The chain employs TRBV5-6 and TRBJ1-5; D unresolved. This CDR3 spans 13 amino acids. Trimming took off 0 bases at V and 7 bases at J, with 8 bases between the two ends. Per germline, CDR1 SGHDT and CDR2 YYEEEE.

This clonotype occurred many times. The chain combines TRBV20-1 with TRBJ2-3; D remains unclear. The CDR3 is made up of 16 amino acids. Trimming took 4 bases from V and 0 from J, leaving 17 bases between them. The germline V gene encodes CDR1 DFQATT and CDR2 SNEGSKA (reference sequence). This chain's CDR3 is CSAILSPSASTDTQYF. The CDR3 DNA follows: TGCAGTGCTATCCTTAGCCCCAGTGCGAGCACAGATACGCAGTATTTT.

This clonotype has just a few counts. This chain connects TRBV11-1 to TRBJ2-7; D is unresolved. The CDR3 runs to 14 residues. CDR1 is SGHAT and CDR2 is FQDESV in the germline V gene (reference sequence). V lost 5 bases and J lost 3, with 14 bases in between. The CDR3 bases are TGTGCCAGCAGCGGGCGACTTGGGAACTACGAGCAGTACTTC. It translates to CASSGRLGNYEQYF.

In this sample, this clonotype turned up many times. V usage is TRBV6-9 and J usage is TRBJ2-2; TRBD1 matches at 7 bases. From germline, CDR1 is MNHGY and CDR2 SVAAGI. The CDR3 is 15 amino acids. J lost 5 bases, V lost 3 bases, and 6 bases had no gene match. CDR3 nucleotide sequence: TGTGCCAGCAGTTACGCCGCCAGGGGGACCGGGGAGCTGTTTTTT. Protein product: CASSYAARGTGELFF.

This clonotype was seen repeatedly, ten times or more. The chain carries TRBV28 and TRBJ1-2; D not resolved. The CDR3 is made up of 11 amino acids. Germline V CDR1 and CDR2: MDHEN, SYDVKM. V lost 6 bases and J lost 8, with 10 bases in between. This chain's CDR3 is CASRRGHGYTF. In DNA, the CDR3 is TGTGCCAGCAGGAGAGGGCACGGCTACACCTTC.

V gene TRBV7-6 combines with J gene TRBJ2-1; D is perhaps TRBD1 (5 bases). Trimming cost V 1 base and J 8 bases, with 12 bases left between them. CDR3 length: 14 residues. CDR1 and CDR2 from the germline V gene are SGHVS and FNYEAQ. CDR3 protein: CASSLVPRDDEQFF. Written as DNA, the CDR3 is TGTGCCAGCAGCTTAGTTCCCAGGGATGATGAGCAGTTCTTC.

There are a few counts of this clonotype. The J gene is TRBJ2-1, the V gene TRBV20-1; TRBD2 matches at 13 bases. V gave up 7 bases and J gave up 6 bases; unmatched junction bases: 12. The CDR3 totals 16 residues. Germline CDR1 is DFQATT and CDR2 is SNEGSKA (reference sequence). CDR3 nucleotide sequence: TGCAGTGGCCAACCGGGACTAGCGGGACCTTTCAATGAGCAGTTCTTC. This sequence encodes CSGQPGLAGPFNEQFF.

This clonotype was recorded at least ten times. J is TRBJ1-1 and V is TRBV2; maybe TRBD1 (5 bases). The CDR3 is 14 residues long. V lost 5 bases to trimming and J lost 1 base, with 11 bases between them. Germline V gives CDR1 SNHLY, CDR2 FYNNEI. Written as DNA, the CDR3 is TGTGCCAGCAGTCTCGGGACGGAGAACACTGAAGCTTTCTTT. Encoded protein: CASSLGTENTEAFF.

This clonotype appeared many times. The chain combines TRBV28 with TRBJ2-3, with 8 bases identical to TRBD1. This CDR3 spans 15 amino acids. Germline trimming cut 5 bases from V and 2 bases from J; bases unmatched to any gene: 6. Germline CDR1 MDHEN, CDR2 SYDVKM. CDR3 sequence reads: CASSPRTGNTDTQYF. The CDR3 nucleotides read TGTGCCAGCAGTCCCCGGACAGGGAACACAGATACGCAGTATTTT. The full variable domain, rest sourced from reference TRBV28 and TRBJ2-3, is DVKVTQSSRYLVKRTGEKVFLECVQDMDHENMFWYRQDPGLGLRLIYFSYDVKMKEKGDIPEGYSVSREKKERFSLILESASTNQTSMYLCASSPRTGNTDTQYFGPGTRLTVL.